This T cell receptor beta chain was identified in a study of PD-1 blockade in classical Hodgkin lymphoma. Produced via immunoSEQ multiplex PCR; TCRdb's table is partial and in-frame only. This sample has around 10,000 clones, with about 80% found just once. Each patient relapsed following autologous stem cell transplantation, and prior brentuximab vedotin exposure differed. The CDR3 is made up of 17 amino acids. CDR1 is SGHTA and CDR2 is FQGNSA in the germline V gene. Trimming took 4 bases from V and 10 from J; bases not matched to a gene: 19. The J gene is TRBJ1-5, the V gene TRBV7-2, with 7 bases lining up with TRBD1. Sequenced here: peripheral blood mononuclear cells (PBMCs), sampled at baseline. This sequence was found in a human donor with classical Hodgkin lymphoma. The CDR3 here is CASSSPGGQGGSNPQHF. Here the CDR3 DNA reads TGTGCCAGCAGCTCTCCGGGTGGGCAGGGGGGCTCGAACCCCCAGCATTTT.